This is a list of T cell receptor beta chains from one sample in a study of blood T cell repertoires in COVID-19. The data were produced by immunoSEQ multiplex PCR, yet TCRdb's version contains in-frame clones alone and is incomplete. The top ten hold 2.5% to 3% of the sample, which has about 190,000 clones, about 77% seen once. The material sequenced was peripheral blood. These receptors all come from a woman older than 75 with active or convalescent COVID-19. Each CDR3 is given with its conserved first and last residue. Fields, in order: V gene, J gene, CDR3 protein.

>TRBV5-8|TRBJ1-1
CASSLAGLGTEAFF
>TRBV23-1|TRBJ2-5
CASSHYDFRAAGYHQETQYF
>TRBV4-3|TRBJ1-4
CASSSERAGDTEKLFF
>TRBV5-1|TRBJ2-1
CASSLWDRVDNEQFF
>TRBV5-6|TRBJ1-6
CASSFRQNYNSPLHF
>TRBV6-6|TRBJ2-7
CASTPGQGRLPVRYF
>TRBV11-3|TRBJ2-2
CASSLGSGTGSTGELFF
>TRBV14|TRBJ1-2
CASSQDIGDSNLNYGYTF
>TRBV10-3|TRBJ1-2
CAISDRGIVNGYTF
>TRBV7-9|TRBJ1-2
CASSHDKYYGYTF
>TRBV2|TRBJ2-2
CASSETRSQGGELFF
>TRBV19|TRBJ2-2
CASSIVLNTGELFF
>TRBV29-1|TRBJ2-2
CSVGRTVVGELFF
>TRBV7-2|TRBJ2-1
CASSLALAGGREQFF
>TRBV6-4|TRBJ2-2
CASSAQTGLTGELFF
>TRBV28|TRBJ2-5
CASRWASQVGTQYF
>TRBV4-2|TRBJ1-1
CASSQDPTRRGNTEAFF
>TRBV18|TRBJ2-7
CASSRGFLYEQYF
>TRBV5-4|TRBJ1-2
CASSLVGRRDYGYTF
>TRBV28|TRBJ2-3
CASSFTGSADTQYF
>TRBV2|TRBJ1-5
CASTGVQGARGNQPQHF
>TRBV18|TRBJ2-7
CASSPTGGSYEQYF
>TRBV28|TRBJ2-7
CASSSTGTGGEQYF
>TRBV7-2|TRBJ2-3
CASSLSRVDTDTQYF
>TRBV29-1|TRBJ1-1
CSAAITLTEAFF
>TRBV28|TRBJ2-7
CASGEVGQEFSLEYF
>TRBV10-3|TRBJ1-4
CAIREQGAANEKLFF
>TRBV30|TRBJ1-6
CAWRPGRSNSPLHF
>TRBV15|TRBJ2-1
CATSRERMTGQQFF
>TRBV3-1/TRBV3-2|TRBJ2-5
CASSLSYQETQYF
>TRBV18|TRBJ1-2
CASSRTGTGNYGYTF
>TRBV5-1|TRBJ2-2
CASSTSGGQNTGELFF
>TRBV7-8|TRBJ2-3
CASSSRLADYTDTQYF
>TRBV28|TRBJ2-5
CASSLGQGYQTQYF
>TRBV6-6|TRBJ1-4
CASRSANEKLFF
>TRBV5-5|TRBJ2-6
CASSLVYGSGANVLTF
>TRBV28|TRBJ1-3
CASRTDRADIRANTIYF
>TRBV7-2|TRBJ2-5
CASSSPRIAGGGETQYF
>TRBV28|TRBJ2-3
CASRLGRGQGDTQYF
>TRBV5-8|TRBJ1-2
CASRIQGAQINGYTF
>TRBV6-5|TRBJ1-5
CASSSGAANQPQHF
>TRBV28|TRBJ2-4
CASSLSGTGFNIQYF
>TRBV28|TRBJ2-7
CASVTTGSYEQYF
>TRBV5-6|TRBJ1-3
CASSLTGGLANTIYF
>TRBV28|TRBJ1-2
CATVVSGGYFGGYTF
>TRBV5-1|TRBJ2-3
CASSFSGPDTQYF
>TRBV3-1/TRBV3-2|TRBJ1-4
CASSQRGTTNEKLFF
>TRBV5-1|TRBJ1-5
CASSLGHTGTANQPQHF
>TRBV4-1|TRBJ2-7
CASSLQDMPSGEHYEQYF
>TRBV3-1/TRBV3-2|TRBJ2-7
CASSKTGLAYEQYF
>TRBV5-4|TRBJ1-2
CASSLQGRGNYGYTF
>TRBV7-9|TRBJ1-4
CASSENFFRRGEEKLFF
>TRBV28|TRBJ1-2
CASSSPRRVEGYTF
>TRBV7-2|TRBJ2-7
CASSRSYEQYF
>TRBV28|TRBJ2-3
CASRPSGGFDTQYF